The source of this TCR beta chain is a study of cytomegalovirus exposure and HLA in healthy donors. About the research overall: A prior analysis found 95 million to 140 million unique TCR beta sequences from 150 million to 200 million T cells.

Notes on this clone: Its antigen is unidentified.

The PCR had 60 Vbeta and 13 Jbeta primers. Using immunoSEQ multiplex PCR, the repertoire was profiled, and TCRdb retains in-frame clones only, with some absent. The sample carries around 140,000 clones, roughly 80% recorded once. Notes on the study in general: Earlier findings revealed that most TCR beta V segments proved productive either about 90% or about 30% of the time. Researchers catalogued about 160 TCR beta chains as cytomegalovirus-associated.

The V gene lost 0 bases and the J gene lost 5 bases, with 11 bases spanning the gap. Germline V CDR1 and CDR2: SGHTA, FQGTGA. The CDR3 spans 15 residues. Sequences were obtained from PBMCs. The J gene is TRBJ2-1, the V gene TRBV7-3; D uncertain. The source of this sequence is a man in his forties in good health and CMV-seropositive. The DNA for the CDR3 is TGTGCCAGCAGCTTAACGGCGGCCTCTAACAATGAGCAGTTCTTC. Translation: CASSLTAASNNEQFF.